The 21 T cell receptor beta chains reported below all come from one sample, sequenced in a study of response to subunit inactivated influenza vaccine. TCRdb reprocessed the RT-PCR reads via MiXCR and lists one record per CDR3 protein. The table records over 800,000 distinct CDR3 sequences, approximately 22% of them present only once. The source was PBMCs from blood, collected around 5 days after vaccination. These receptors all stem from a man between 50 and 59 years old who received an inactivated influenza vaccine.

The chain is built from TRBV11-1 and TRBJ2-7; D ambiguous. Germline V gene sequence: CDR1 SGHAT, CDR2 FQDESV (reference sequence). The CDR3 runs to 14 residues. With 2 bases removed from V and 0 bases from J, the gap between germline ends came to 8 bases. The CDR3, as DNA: TGTGCCAGCAGCTTACAGGAAAGCTCCTACGAGCAGTACTTC. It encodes CASSLQESSYEQYF.

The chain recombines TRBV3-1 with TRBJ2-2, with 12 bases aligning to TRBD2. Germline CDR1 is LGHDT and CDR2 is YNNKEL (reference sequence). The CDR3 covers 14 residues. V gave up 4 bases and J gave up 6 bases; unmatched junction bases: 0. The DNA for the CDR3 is TGTGCCAGCAGCCGGACTAGCGGGGCCGGGGAGCTGTTTTTT. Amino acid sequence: CASSRTSGAGELFF.

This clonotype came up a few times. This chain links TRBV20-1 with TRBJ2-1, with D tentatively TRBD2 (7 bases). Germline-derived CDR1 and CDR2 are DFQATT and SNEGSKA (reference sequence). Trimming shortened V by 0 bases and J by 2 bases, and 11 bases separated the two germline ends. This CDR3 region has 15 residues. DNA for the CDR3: TGCAGTGCTAGAGATCAAGGGGGGGCCTACAATGAGCAGTTCTTC. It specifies CSARDQGGAYNEQFF.

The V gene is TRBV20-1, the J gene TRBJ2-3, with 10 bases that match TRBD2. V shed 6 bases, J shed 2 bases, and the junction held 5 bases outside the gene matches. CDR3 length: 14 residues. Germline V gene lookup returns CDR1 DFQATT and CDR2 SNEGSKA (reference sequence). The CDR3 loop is CSAIGLAATDTQYF. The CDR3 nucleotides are TGCAGTGCCATCGGACTAGCGGCCACAGATACGCAGTATTTT.

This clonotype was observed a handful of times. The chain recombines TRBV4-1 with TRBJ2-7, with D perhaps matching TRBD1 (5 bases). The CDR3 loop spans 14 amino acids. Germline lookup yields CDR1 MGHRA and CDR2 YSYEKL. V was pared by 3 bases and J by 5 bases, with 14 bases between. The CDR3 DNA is TGCGCCAGCAGCCAGACAGCCCAAATTCACGAGCAGTACTTC. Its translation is CASSQTAQIHEQYF.

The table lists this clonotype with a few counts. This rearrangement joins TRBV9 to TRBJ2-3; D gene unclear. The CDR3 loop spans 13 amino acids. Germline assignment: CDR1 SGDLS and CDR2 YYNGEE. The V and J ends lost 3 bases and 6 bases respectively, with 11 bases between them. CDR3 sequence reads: CASSDELFDTQYF. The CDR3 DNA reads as TGTGCCAGCAGCGACGAATTGTTCGATACGCAGTATTTT.

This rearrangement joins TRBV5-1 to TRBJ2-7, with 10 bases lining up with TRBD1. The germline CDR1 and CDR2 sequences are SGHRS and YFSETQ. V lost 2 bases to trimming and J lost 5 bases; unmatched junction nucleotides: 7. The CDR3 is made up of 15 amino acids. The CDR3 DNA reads TGCGCCAGCAGCTTCTCGGGACAGGGGAATGACGAGCAGTACTTC. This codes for CASSFSGQGNDEQYF.

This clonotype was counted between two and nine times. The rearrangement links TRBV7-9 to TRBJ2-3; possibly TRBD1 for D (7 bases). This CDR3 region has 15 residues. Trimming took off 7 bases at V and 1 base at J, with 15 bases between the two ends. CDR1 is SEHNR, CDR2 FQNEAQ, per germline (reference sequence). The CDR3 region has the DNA TGTGCCAGCAAGGGGGCTAGCGAACGCACAGATACGCAGTATTTT. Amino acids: CASKGASERTDTQYF.

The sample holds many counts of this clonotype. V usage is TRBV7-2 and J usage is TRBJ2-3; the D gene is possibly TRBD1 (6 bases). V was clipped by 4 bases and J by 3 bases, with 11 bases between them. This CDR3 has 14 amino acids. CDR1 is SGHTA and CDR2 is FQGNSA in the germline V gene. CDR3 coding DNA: TGTGCCAGCAGCTCATACACAGGGACAGATACGCAGTATTTT. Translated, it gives CASSSYTGTDTQYF.

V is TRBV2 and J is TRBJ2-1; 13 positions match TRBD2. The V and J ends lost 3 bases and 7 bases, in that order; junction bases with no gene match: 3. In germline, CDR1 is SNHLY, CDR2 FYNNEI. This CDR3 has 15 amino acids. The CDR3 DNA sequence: TGTGCCAGCAGTGAGTCGGGACTAGCGGGGAATGAGCAGTTCTTC. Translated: CASSESGLAGNEQFF. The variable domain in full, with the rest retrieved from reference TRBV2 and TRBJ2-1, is EPEVTQTPSHQVTQMGQEVILRCVPISNHLYFYWYRQILGQKVEFLVSFYNNEISEKSEIFDDQFSVERPDGSNFTLKIRSTKLEDSAMYFCASSESGLAGNEQFFGPGTRLTVL.

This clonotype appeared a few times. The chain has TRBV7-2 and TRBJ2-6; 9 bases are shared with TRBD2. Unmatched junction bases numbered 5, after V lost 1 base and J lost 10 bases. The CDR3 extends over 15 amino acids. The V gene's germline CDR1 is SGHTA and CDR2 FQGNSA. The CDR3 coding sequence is TGTGCCAGCAGCTTAGTTAGCGGGAGAAATAACGTCCTGACTTTC. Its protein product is CASSLVSGRNNVLTF.

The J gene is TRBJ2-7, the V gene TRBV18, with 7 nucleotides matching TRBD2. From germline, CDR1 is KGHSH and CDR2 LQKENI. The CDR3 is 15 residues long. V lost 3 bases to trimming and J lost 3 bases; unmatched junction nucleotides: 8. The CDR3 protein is CASSPGTTPNYEQYF. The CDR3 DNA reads TGTGCCAGCTCACCCGGGACTACCCCAAACTACGAGCAGTACTTC.

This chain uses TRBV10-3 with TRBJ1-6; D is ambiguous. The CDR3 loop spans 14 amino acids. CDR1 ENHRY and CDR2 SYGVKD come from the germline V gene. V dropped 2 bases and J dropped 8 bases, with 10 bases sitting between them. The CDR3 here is CAISEAGGDSPLHF. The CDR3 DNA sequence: TGTGCCATCAGTGAGGCCGGAGGTGATTCACCCCTCCACTTT.

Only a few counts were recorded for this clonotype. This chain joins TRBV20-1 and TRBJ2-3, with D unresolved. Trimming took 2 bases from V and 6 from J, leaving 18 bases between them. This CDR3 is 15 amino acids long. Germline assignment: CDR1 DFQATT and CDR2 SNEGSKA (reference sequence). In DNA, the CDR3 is TGCAGTGCTAGACTCTACAACAGAACACGGGATACGCAGTATTTT. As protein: CSARLYNRTRDTQYF.

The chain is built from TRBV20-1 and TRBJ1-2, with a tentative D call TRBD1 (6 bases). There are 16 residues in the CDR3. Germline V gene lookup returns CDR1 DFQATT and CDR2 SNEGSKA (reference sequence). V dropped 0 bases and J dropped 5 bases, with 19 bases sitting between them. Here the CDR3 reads CSARDRATGYGYGYTF. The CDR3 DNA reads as TGCAGTGCTAGAGATCGTGCTACAGGGTACGGGTATGGCTACACCTTC.

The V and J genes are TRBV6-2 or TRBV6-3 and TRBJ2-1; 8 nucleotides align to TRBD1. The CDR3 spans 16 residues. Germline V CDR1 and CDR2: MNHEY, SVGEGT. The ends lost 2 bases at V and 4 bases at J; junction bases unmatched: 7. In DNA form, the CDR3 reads TGTGCCAGCAGTTACCCTACAGGGGGGTTTTACAATGAGCAGTTCTTC. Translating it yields CASSYPTGGFYNEQFF.

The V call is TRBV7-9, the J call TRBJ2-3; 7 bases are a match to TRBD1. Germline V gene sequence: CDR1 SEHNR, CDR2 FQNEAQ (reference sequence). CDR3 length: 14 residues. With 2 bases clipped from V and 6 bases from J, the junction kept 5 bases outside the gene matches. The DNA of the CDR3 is TGTGCCAGCAGCTTAACAGGGGATTTGGATACGCAGTATTTT. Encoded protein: CASSLTGDLDTQYF.

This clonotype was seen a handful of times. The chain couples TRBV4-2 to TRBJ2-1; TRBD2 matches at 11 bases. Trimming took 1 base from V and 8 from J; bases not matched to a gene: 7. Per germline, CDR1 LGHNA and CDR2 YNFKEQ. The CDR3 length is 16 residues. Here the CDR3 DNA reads TGTGCCAGCAGCCAAGTAGTCACTAGCGGGAGCGATGAGCAGTTCTTC. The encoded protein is CASSQVVTSGSDEQFF.

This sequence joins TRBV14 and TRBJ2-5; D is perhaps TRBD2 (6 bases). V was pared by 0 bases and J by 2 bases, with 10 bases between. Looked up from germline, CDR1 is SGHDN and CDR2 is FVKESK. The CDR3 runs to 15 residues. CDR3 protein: CASSQDDGGQETQYF. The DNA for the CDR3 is TGTGCCAGCAGCCAAGATGATGGGGGGCAAGAGACCCAGTACTTC.

The CDR3 loop is CASSETGGDETQYF. CDR3 sequence (DNA): TGTGCCAGCAGCGAAACAGGGGGTGATGAGACCCAGTACTTC. J is TRBJ2-5 and V is TRBV25-1, with 8 bases fitting TRBD1. Germline V gene data show CDR1 as MGHDK and CDR2 as SYGVNS. J was trimmed by 5 bases and V by 6 bases; bases with no gene match: 8. There are 14 residues in the CDR3.

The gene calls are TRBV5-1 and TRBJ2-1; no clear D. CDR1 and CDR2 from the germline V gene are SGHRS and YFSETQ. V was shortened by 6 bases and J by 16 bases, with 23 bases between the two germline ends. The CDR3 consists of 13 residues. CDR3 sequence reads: CASNLDFSGTRFF. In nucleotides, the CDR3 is TGCGCCAGCAATCTTGATTTTTCGGGCACGCGATTCTTC.